Listed below are T cell receptor beta chains from one sample, sequenced in a study of blood T cell repertoires in COVID-19. Method: immunoSEQ multiplex PCR; TCRdb's copy keeps in-frame clones and lacks some. The table lists approximately 260,000 clones, more than 65% of them singletons. Sequenced input: PBMCs or T cells enriched from blood (not recorded which). These receptors were collected from a man in his forties or fifties who had recovered from COVID-19. CDR3s include the opening cysteine and the closing phenylalanine or tryptophan. The D gene is left open where the match is weak. Rows may omit the clone size; those that give it use once, few, many or a size class.

V,J,size,D,CDR3,DNA
TRBV5-1,TRBJ2-3,-,TRBD2,CASSSRGGGTDTQYF,TGCGCCAGCAGCTCACGCGGGGGGGGCACAGATACGCAGTATTTT
TRBV21-1,TRBJ2-4,once,-,CASSKVLRGDLKNIQYF,TGTGCCAGCAGCAAAGTTTTGCGGGGCGACCTCAAAAACATTCAGTACTTC
TRBV11-2,TRBJ1-4,-,-,CASTLLWPGVAEKLFF,TGTGCCAGCACGCTACTATGGCCCGGCGTCGCGGAAAAACTGTTTTTT
TRBV2,TRBJ1-5,-,-,CASTLTSGNQPQHF,TGTGCCAGCACTCTAACGTCGGGGAATCAGCCCCAGCATTTT
TRBV10-3,TRBJ1-2,few,-,CAIGSDYGYTF,TGTGCCATCGGGAGTGACTATGGCTACACCTTC
TRBV12-3/TRBV12-4,TRBJ2-3,few,-,CASSFNPDTQYF,TGTGCCAGCAGTTTTAATCCAGATACGCAGTATTTT
TRBV6-5,TRBJ1-3,-,-,CASVSYVGSANTIYF,TGTGCCAGCGTGAGTTACGTCGGTAGCGCAAACACCATATATTTT
TRBV11-2,TRBJ2-5,-,TRBD2,CASSLVGTSFETQYF,TGTGCCAGCAGCTTAGTCGGGACTAGCTTTGAGACCCAGTACTTC
TRBV6-4,TRBJ2-2,-,TRBD1,CASRRGGSDTGELFF,TGTGCCAGCAGAAGAGGGGGCTCCGACACCGGGGAGCTGTTTTTT
TRBV28,TRBJ1-4,-,-,CASSRTSRSEKLFF,TGTGCCAGCAGCCGGACATCTCGGAGTGAAAAACTGTTTTTT
TRBV15,TRBJ2-7,once,TRBD2,CATSRELAGGTITSYEQYF,TGTGCCACCAGCAGAGAACTAGCGGGAGGTACAATAACCTCCTACGAGCAGTACTTC
TRBV10-1,TRBJ2-7,-,TRBD2,CASSETSGRGEQYF,TGCGCCAGCAGTGAAACTAGCGGGAGAGGCGAGCAGTACTTC
TRBV6-1,TRBJ1-2,-,-,CASSEGRQNYGYTF,TGTGCCAGCAGTGAAGGAAGACAGAACTATGGCTACACCTTC
TRBV10-1,TRBJ2-7,-,-,CASSEGEVGEDEQYF,TGCGCCAGCAGTGAAGGGGAGGTGGGGGAGGACGAGCAGTACTTC
TRBV5-4,TRBJ2-7,-,-,CASSLGDYEQYF,TGTGCCAGCAGCTTGGGAGACTACGAGCAGTACTTC
TRBV6-2/TRBV6-3,TRBJ1-2,-,-,CASSPQGYYGYTF,TGTGCCAGCAGTCCGCAGGGTTACTATGGCTACACCTTC
TRBV5-5,TRBJ1-2,-,-,CASSLVPGRGNYGYTF,TGTGCCAGCAGCTTGGTCCCAGGGCGGGGCAACTATGGCTACACCTTC
TRBV9,TRBJ2-1,-,-,CASSDSYNEQFF,TGTGCCAGCAGCGACTCGTACAATGAGCAGTTCTTC
TRBV7-3,TRBJ1-1,-,TRBD1,CASSWTGGAEAFF,TGTGCCAGCAGCTGGACAGGTGGGGCTGAAGCTTTCTTT
TRBV3-1/TRBV3-2,TRBJ1-1,-,-,CASSKNRRVALW,TGTGCCAGCAGCAAAAATCGTCGTGTGGCCTTATGG
TRBV4-2,TRBJ2-7,-,TRBD2,CASSQDAGDLSYEQYF,TGTGCCAGCAGCCAAGATGCGGGGGACTTAAGCTACGAGCAGTACTTC
TRBV6-5,TRBJ2-7,-,-,CASSYSVYPSSYEQYF,TGTGCCAGCAGTTACTCTGTCTATCCGAGCTCCTACGAGCAGTACTTC
TRBV27,TRBJ2-3,-,TRBD2,CASSLGGRSTDTQYF,TGTGCCAGCAGTTTGGGAGGGAGAAGCACAGATACGCAGTATTTT
TRBV15,TRBJ2-7,-,-,CATSKAGSTSYEQYF,TGTGCCACCAGCAAAGCCGGGAGTACCTCCTACGAGCAGTACTTC
TRBV3-1/TRBV3-2,TRBJ2-2,-,TRBD2,CASSRTSGSTDTGELFF,TGTGCCAGCAGCCGGACTAGCGGGAGTACAGACACCGGGGAGCTGTTTTTT
TRBV13,TRBJ2-5,-,TRBD2,CASSFLAGGLETQYF,TGTGCCAGCAGCTTCTTAGCGGGGGGGCTAGAGACCCAGTACTTC
TRBV6-2/TRBV6-3,TRBJ1-5,-,-,CASSYMEQTGFSNQPQHF,TGTGCCAGCAGTTACATGGAACAAACGGGTTTCAGCAATCAGCCCCAGCATTTT
TRBV3-1/TRBV3-2,TRBJ2-5,-,-,CASSQVQGRNQETQYF,TGTGCCAGCAGCCAAGTGCAGGGAAGGAACCAAGAGACCCAGTACTTC
TRBV11-2,TRBJ1-2,-,-,CASSLAGVSFRGYTF,TGTGCCAGCAGCTTAGCGGGAGTGAGCTTTCGTGGCTACACCTTC
TRBV6-4,TRBJ2-1,many,-,CASSDGTPSSYNEQFF,TGTGCCAGCAGTGACGGGACTCCGAGCTCCTACAATGAGCAGTTCTTC
TRBV24-1,TRBJ1-5,-,-,CATSDSVGQCSNQPQHF,TGTGCCACCAGTGACTCGGTAGGACAGTGCAGCAATCAGCCCCAGCATTTT
TRBV7-3,TRBJ2-2,-,-,CASSARVTGELFF,TGTGCCAGCAGCGCCCGGGTCACCGGGGAGCTGTTTTTT
TRBV12-5,TRBJ1-2,-,-,CASGFTGSSGYTF,TGTGCTAGTGGTTTTACAGGGAGCTCTGGCTACACCTTC
TRBV14,TRBJ1-1,-,TRBD1,CASSQARTGWAEAFF,TGTGCCAGCAGCCAAGCCAGGACAGGGTGGGCTGAAGCTTTCTTT
TRBV10-3,TRBJ1-1,-,-,CAIAGQGRLTEAFF,TGTGCCATCGCTGGGCAGGGCAGGTTAACTGAAGCTTTCTTT
TRBV14,TRBJ2-1,-,TRBD2,CASSQLSGGAYNEQFF,TGTGCCAGCAGCCAACTAAGCGGGGGGGCCTACAATGAGCAGTTCTTC
TRBV5-1,TRBJ2-5,-,TRBD1,CASSSPGQGFETQYF,TGCGCCAGCAGCTCGCCGGGACAGGGTTTCGAGACCCAGTACTTC
TRBV6-5,TRBJ2-7,-,-,CASSYSSSTAYEQYF,TGTGCCAGCAGTTACTCCTCCAGTACCGCCTACGAGCAGTACTTC